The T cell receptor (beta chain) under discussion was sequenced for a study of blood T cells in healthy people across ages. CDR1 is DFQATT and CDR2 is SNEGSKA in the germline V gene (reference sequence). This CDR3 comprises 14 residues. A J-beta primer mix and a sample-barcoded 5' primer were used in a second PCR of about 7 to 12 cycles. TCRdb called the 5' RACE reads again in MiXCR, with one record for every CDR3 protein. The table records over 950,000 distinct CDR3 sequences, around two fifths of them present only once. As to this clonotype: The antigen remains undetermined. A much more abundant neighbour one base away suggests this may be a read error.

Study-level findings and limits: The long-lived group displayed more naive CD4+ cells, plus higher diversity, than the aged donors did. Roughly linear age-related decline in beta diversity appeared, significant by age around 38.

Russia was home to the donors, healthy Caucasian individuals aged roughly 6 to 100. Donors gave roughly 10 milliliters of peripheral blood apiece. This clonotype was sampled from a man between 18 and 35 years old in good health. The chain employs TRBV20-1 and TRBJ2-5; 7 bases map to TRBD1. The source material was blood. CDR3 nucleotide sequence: TGCAGTGCTAGACTCGGGACAGCCCAAGGGACCCAGTACTTC. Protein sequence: CSARLGTAQGTQYF.